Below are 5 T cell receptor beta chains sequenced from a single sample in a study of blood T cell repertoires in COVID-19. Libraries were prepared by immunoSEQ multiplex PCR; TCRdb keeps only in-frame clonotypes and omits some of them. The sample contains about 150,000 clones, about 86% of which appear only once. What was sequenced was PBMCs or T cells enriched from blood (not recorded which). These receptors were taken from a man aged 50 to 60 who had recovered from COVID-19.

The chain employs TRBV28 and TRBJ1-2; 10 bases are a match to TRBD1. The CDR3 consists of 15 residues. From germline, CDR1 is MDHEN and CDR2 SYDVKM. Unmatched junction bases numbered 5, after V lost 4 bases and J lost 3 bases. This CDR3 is CASSSQGQGDYGYTF. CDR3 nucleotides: TGTGCCAGCAGTTCCCAAGGACAGGGGGACTATGGCTACACCTTC.

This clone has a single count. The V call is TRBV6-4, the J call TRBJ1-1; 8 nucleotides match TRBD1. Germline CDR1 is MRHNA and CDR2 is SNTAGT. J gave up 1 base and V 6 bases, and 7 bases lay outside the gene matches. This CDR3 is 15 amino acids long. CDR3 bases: TGTGCCAGCAGCCCAGGACAGGGCAAGAACACTGAAGCTTTCTTT. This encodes CASSPGQGKNTEAFF.

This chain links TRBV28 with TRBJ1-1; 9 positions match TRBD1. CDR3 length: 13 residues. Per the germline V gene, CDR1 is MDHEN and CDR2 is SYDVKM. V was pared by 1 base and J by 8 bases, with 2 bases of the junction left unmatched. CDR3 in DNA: TGTGCCAGCAGTTTATATGGGACAGGGGAAGCTTTCTTT. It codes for CASSLYGTGEAFF. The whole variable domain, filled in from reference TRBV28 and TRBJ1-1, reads DVKVTQSSRYLVKRTGEKVFLECVQDMDHENMFWYRQDPGLGLRLIYFSYDVKMKEKGDIPEGYSVSREKKERFSLILESASTNQTSMYLCASSLYGTGEAFFGQGTRLTVV.

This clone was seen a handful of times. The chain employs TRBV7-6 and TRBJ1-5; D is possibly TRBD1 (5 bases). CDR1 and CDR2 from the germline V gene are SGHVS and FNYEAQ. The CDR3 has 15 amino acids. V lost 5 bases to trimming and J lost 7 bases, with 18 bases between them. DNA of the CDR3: TGTGCCAGCAGCCCTGGGCAGGGAAGTGAACAGCCCCAGCATTTT. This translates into CASSPGQGSEQPQHF.

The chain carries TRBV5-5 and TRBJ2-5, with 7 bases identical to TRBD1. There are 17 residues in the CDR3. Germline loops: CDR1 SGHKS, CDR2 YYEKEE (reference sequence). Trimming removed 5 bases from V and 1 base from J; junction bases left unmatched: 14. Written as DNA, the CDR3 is TGTGCCAGCAGTCAAAATCCGGGACAGCGCTTCCAAGAGACCCAGTACTTC. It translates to CASSQNPGQRFQETQYF. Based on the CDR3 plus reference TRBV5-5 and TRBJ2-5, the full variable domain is DAGVTQSPTHLIKTRGQQVTLRCSPISGHKSVSWYQQVLGQGPQFIFQYYEKEERGRGNFPDRFSARQFPNYSSELNVNALLLGDSALYLCASSQNPGQRFQETQYFGPGTRLLVL.